Sequencing of this TCR beta chain was carried out in a study of blood T cell repertoires in COVID-19. Looking at the study overall: The United States, Italy and Spain were the sources of the acute and convalescent COVID-19 samples. Nucleic acid was either cDNA or gDNA, and it came from T cells, B-cell-depleted T cells, or PBMCs.

It was during active infection that Seattle patients were enrolled and then longitudinally followed. Sequenced by immunoSEQ multiplex PCR; TCRdb stores in-frame clones only, minus some. This table holds fewer than 450,000 clones, approximately 89% found once. The CDR3 runs to 15 residues. CDR1 and CDR2 (germline): SGHTA, FQGNSA. V was clipped by 8 bases and J by 4 bases; unmatched bases: 9. The rearrangement joins TRBV7-2 to TRBJ2-5; 11 positions agree with TRBD1. The receptor was derived from a woman in her forties or fifties with COVID-19, enrolled during active disease. The sequenced material came from peripheral blood. The CDR3 reads CASRSGTGGTETQYF. CDR3 in DNA: TGTGCCAGCCGATCCGGGACAGGGGGGACAGAGACCCAGTACTTC.